A selection of T cell receptor beta chains follows, all from one sample in a study of shared clonotypes between healthy human individuals. Profiled with immunoSEQ multiplex PCR; TCRdb holds only in-frame clones, not every one. The data show 1,500,000 or so clones, around 97% seen once. The sequencing sample was made of naive CD4+ T cells sorted from blood. The source is a young man in good health. CDR3s include the opening cysteine and the closing phenylalanine or tryptophan. The order of the fields is J gene, CDR3 length, V gene, CDR3 protein.

j_gene: TRBJ1-1; len: 14; v_gene: TRBV6-5; CDR3aa: CASSYSELNTEAFF
j_gene: TRBJ1-2; len: 12; v_gene: TRBV28; CDR3aa: CASSPPGYGYTF
j_gene: TRBJ2-3; len: 12; v_gene: TRBV28; CDR3aa: CAGGGTRDTQYF
j_gene: TRBJ2-3; len: 14; v_gene: TRBV5-1; CDR3aa: CASSLTSFRDTQYF
j_gene: TRBJ2-5; len: 16; v_gene: TRBV9; CDR3aa: CASSVGTSGFQETQYF
j_gene: TRBJ2-2; len: 18; v_gene: TRBV25-1; CDR3aa: CASSEWLAGAPNTGELFF
j_gene: TRBJ2-2; len: 17; v_gene: TRBV5-1; CDR3aa: CASSPNPQGAGTGELFF
j_gene: TRBJ2-7; len: 14; v_gene: TRBV5-4; CDR3aa: CASSFTGGSYEQYF
j_gene: TRBJ2-1; len: 12; v_gene: TRBV2; CDR3aa: CASSKGGDEQFF
j_gene: TRBJ2-5; len: 15; v_gene: TRBV5-1; CDR3aa: CASSETGTGLETQYF
j_gene: TRBJ2-1; len: 14; v_gene: TRBV2; CDR3aa: CASNRDYTINEQFF
j_gene: TRBJ2-2; len: 14; v_gene: TRBV5-4; CDR3aa: CASSFGALTGELFF
j_gene: TRBJ2-3; len: 13; v_gene: TRBV27; CDR3aa: CASSWTNADTQYF
j_gene: TRBJ1-4; len: 13; v_gene: TRBV6-4; CDR3aa: CASSRDINEKLFF
j_gene: TRBJ2-1; len: 15; v_gene: TRBV19; CDR3aa: CASSPPRGRAVEQFF
j_gene: TRBJ2-2; len: 11; v_gene: TRBV29-1; CDR3aa: CSVVHTGELFF
j_gene: TRBJ2-1; len: 13; v_gene: TRBV16; CDR3aa: CASSQTRDGEQFF
j_gene: TRBJ1-3; len: 16; v_gene: TRBV11-1; CDR3aa: CASSLGQTSSGNTIYF
j_gene: TRBJ2-7; len: 14; v_gene: TRBV7-2; CDR3aa: CASSLGDKLYEQYF
j_gene: TRBJ2-5; len: 13; v_gene: TRBV5-4; CDR3aa: CASSPGGRETQYF
j_gene: TRBJ2-3; len: 15; v_gene: TRBV7-6; CDR3aa: CASSSGTIVADTQYF
j_gene: TRBJ1-1; len: 15; v_gene: TRBV18; CDR3aa: CASSPLGLANTEAFF
j_gene: TRBJ2-6; len: 17; v_gene: TRBV5-1; CDR3aa: CASSPQGQVSGANVLTF
j_gene: TRBJ1-1; len: 13; v_gene: TRBV28; CDR3aa: CASSFRDREVAFF
j_gene: TRBJ1-1; len: 16; v_gene: TRBV2; CDR3aa: CASSEARSRVGTEAFF
j_gene: TRBJ2-6; len: 16; v_gene: TRBV11-1; CDR3aa: CASSLRPADGANVLTF
j_gene: TRBJ1-2; len: 14; v_gene: TRBV6-1; CDR3aa: CASSNREPRQGYTF
j_gene: TRBJ2-1; len: 18; v_gene: TRBV28; CDR3aa: CASSLFESVRDPYNEQFF
j_gene: TRBJ2-7; len: 13; v_gene: TRBV7-6; CDR3aa: CASSMGWTYEQYF
j_gene: TRBJ2-2; len: 17; v_gene: TRBV13; CDR3aa: CASSLVRGRGNTGELFF
j_gene: TRBJ2-7; len: 13; v_gene: TRBV6-1; CDR3aa: CASSESRRAQQYF
j_gene: TRBJ2-3; len: 13; v_gene: TRBV7-2; CDR3aa: CASSPQSTDTQYF